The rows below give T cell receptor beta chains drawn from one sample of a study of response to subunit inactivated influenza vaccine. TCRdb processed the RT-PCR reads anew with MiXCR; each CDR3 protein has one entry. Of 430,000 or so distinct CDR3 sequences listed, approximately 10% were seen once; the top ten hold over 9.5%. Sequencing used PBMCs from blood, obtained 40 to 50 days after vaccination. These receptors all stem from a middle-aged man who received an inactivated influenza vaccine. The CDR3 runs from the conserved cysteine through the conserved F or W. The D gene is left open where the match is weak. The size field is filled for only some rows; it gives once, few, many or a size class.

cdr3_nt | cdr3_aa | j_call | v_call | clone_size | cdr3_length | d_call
TGTGCCAGCAGGGGTACTAGCGGGAGGGCTCACTCCTACAATGAGCAGTTCTTC | CASRGTSGRAHSYNEQFF | TRBJ2-1 | TRBV6-1 | few | 18 | TRBD2
TGTGCCAGCAGCTTGGTACAGGGGGCCGTCCTTCGCTCCTACGAGCAGTACTTC | CASSLVQGAVLRSYEQYF | TRBJ2-7 | TRBV5-5 | few | 18 | TRBD1
TGTGCCAGCAGTTTAGGGGGGGACAATGGCTACACCTTC | CASSLGGDNGYTF | TRBJ1-2 | TRBV12-3/TRBV12-4 | many | 13 | NA
TGTGCCATCACTCATTCCAGCGGAGACTACGAGCAGTACTTC | CAITHSSGDYEQYF | TRBJ2-7 | TRBV10-3 | few | 14 | NA
TGTGCCAGCAGCGTAGCGTCCCTTCCTGGAAACACCATATATTTT | CASSVASLPGNTIYF | TRBJ1-3 | TRBV9 | few | 15 | NA
TGCGCCAGCAGGATGGACCACAGCTCCTACAATGAGCAGTTCTTC | CASRMDHSSYNEQFF | TRBJ2-1 | TRBV5-1 | few | 15 | NA
TGTGCCAGCAGTGGGGAAAGCTATAGCAATCAGCCCCAGCATTTT | CASSGESYSNQPQHF | TRBJ1-5 | TRBV2 | NA | 15 | NA
TGTGCCAGCAGTTATAGACCCGTTGATCAGCCCCAGCATTTT | CASSYRPVDQPQHF | TRBJ1-5 | TRBV6-5 | NA | 14 | NA
TGCAGCGTCATATTCTGGGACAGGAGCACAGATACGCAGTATTTT | CSVIFWDRSTDTQYF | TRBJ2-3 | TRBV29-1 | NA | 15 | TRBD1
TGCGCCAGCAGCTTGGCGAAGGGGGTAGTCGAGACCCAGTACTTC | CASSLAKGVVETQYF | TRBJ2-5 | TRBV5-1 | NA | 15 | NA
TGCGCCAGCAGCCAAGAAGGGGGTTGGTCGGCGCTAGGGCAAGAGACCCAGTACTTC | CASSQEGGWSALGQETQYF | TRBJ2-5 | TRBV4-1 | NA | 19 | NA
TGTGCCAGCAGTCCAGGGTTTGGGGCCAACGTCCTGACTTTC | CASSPGFGANVLTF | TRBJ2-6 | TRBV6-1 | NA | 14 | NA
TGTGCCAGCAGTTTATTTGGCGGTGAGCAGTACTTC | CASSLFGGEQYF | TRBJ2-7 | TRBV12-3/TRBV12-4 | once | 12 | NA
TGCAGTGCCAAGGACAGGGGTGGAGGTGAGCAGTTCTTC | CSAKDRGGGEQFF | TRBJ2-1 | TRBV20-1 | NA | 13 | TRBD1
TGCGCCAGCAGCTTAGCCGGGTCCCTTTACGAGCAGTACTTC | CASSLAGSLYEQYF | TRBJ2-7 | TRBV5-1 | few | 14 | NA
TGTGCCACCAGCAGAGATCTAGGGCAGAACACCGGGGAGCTGTTTTTT | CATSRDLGQNTGELFF | TRBJ2-2 | TRBV15 | few | 16 | NA
TGTGCCAGCAGCTTAGTGGGGGCCACCTACGAGCAGTACTTC | CASSLVGATYEQYF | TRBJ2-7 | TRBV7-9 | many | 14 | NA
TGCAGCGTTGAGTCTCAGAGGAACACTGAAGCTTTCTTT | CSVESQRNTEAFF | TRBJ1-1 | TRBV29-1 | few | 13 | NA
TGTGCCATCAGTGAGAACGGCGAAGATACGCAGTATTTT | CAISENGEDTQYF | TRBJ2-3 | TRBV10-3 | many | 13 | NA
TGTGCCAGCAGCTTGGGAGGGGGGGCCTGGACAGATACGCAGTATTTT | CASSLGGGAWTDTQYF | TRBJ2-3 | TRBV5-5 | few | 16 | NA
TGCGCCAGCTCAGGACAGCTAAATTCACCCCTCCACTTT | CASSGQLNSPLHF | TRBJ1-6 | TRBV10-1 | few | 13 | NA
TGTGCCAGCAGTTTGAACAGCCCTTCCTACGAGCAGTACTTC | CASSLNSPSYEQYF | TRBJ2-7 | TRBV27 | few | 14 | NA
TGTGCCAGCAGCCGCGGACTAGCGGAGTCCTACGAGCAGTACTTC | CASSRGLAESYEQYF | TRBJ2-7 | TRBV7-2 | many | 15 | TRBD2
TGTGCCAGCAGCGTAGTGGAGGGAGGGCCAGGCACAGATACGCAGTATTTT | CASSVVEGGPGTDTQYF | TRBJ2-3 | TRBV9 | NA | 17 | TRBD2
TGTGCCAGCAGTGTGGCGGACAGGGGGAACACTGAAGCTTTCTTT | CASSVADRGNTEAFF | TRBJ1-1 | TRBV12-3/TRBV12-4 | NA | 15 | TRBD1
TGCGCCAGCAGCGGAACTCTAGCGGGGGGAGAGGATACGCAGTATTTT | CASSGTLAGGEDTQYF | TRBJ2-3 | TRBV5-1 | few | 16 | TRBD2
TGTGCCAGCAGCTTCCATAGTAGCGCGAACACCGGGGAGCTGTTTTTT | CASSFHSSANTGELFF | TRBJ2-2 | TRBV7-6 | NA | 16 | NA
TGCAGCGCCCACCCGACAGGGCGTGAGCAGTTCTTC | CSAHPTGREQFF | TRBJ2-1 | TRBV29-1 | few | 12 | TRBD1
TGCAGTGCTAGAGAGAGCGGGAGAAGGGCCAATGAGCAGTTCTTC | CSARESGRRANEQFF | TRBJ2-1 | TRBV20-1 | NA | 15 | TRBD2
TGTGCCAGCAGTTTATCCGGACGGGCGAATCAGCCCCAGCATTTT | CASSLSGRANQPQHF | TRBJ1-5 | TRBV28 | many | 15 | NA
TGCTCAGGACAGAACTCCTACAATGAGCAGTTCTTC | CSGQNSYNEQFF | TRBJ2-1 | TRBV29-1 | few | 12 | NA